The 15 T cell receptor beta chains below all came from one sample that was sequenced in a study of blood T cell repertoires in COVID-19. Assay: immunoSEQ multiplex PCR; the TCRdb copy retains only in-frame clones and omits some. The table records some 490,000 clones, more than 85% of them present only once. Sequenced material: PBMCs or T cells enriched from blood (not recorded which). All receptors derive from a woman aged 55-70 years who had recovered from COVID-19.

The V call is TRBV10-1, the J call TRBJ2-3, with 10 bases fitting TRBD2. CDR1 and CDR2 from the germline V gene are WNHNN and SYGVQD (reference sequence). The CDR3 spans 15 residues. J was trimmed by 1 base and V by 6 bases; bases with no gene match: 4. The CDR3 sequence: CASSRLAGGTDTQYF. Written as DNA, the CDR3 is TGCGCCAGCAGCCGGCTAGCGGGGGGCACAGATACGCAGTATTTT.

The chain recombines TRBV7-9 with TRBJ1-2; 8 nucleotides align to TRBD1. The CDR3 length is 14 residues. Trimming removed 5 bases from V and 0 bases from J; junction bases left unmatched: 2. Germline values: CDR1 SEHNR, CDR2 FQNEAQ (reference sequence). CDR3 nucleotides: TGTGCCAGCAGCCTGACAGGGGCTAACTATGGCTACACCTTC. Translated, it gives CASSLTGANYGYTF. The complete variable domain, with remaining parts taken from reference TRBV7-9 and TRBJ1-2, reads DTGVSQNPRHKITKRGQNVTFRCDPISEHNRLYWYRQTLGQGPEFLTYFQNEAQLEKSRLLSDRFSAERPKGSFSTLEIQRTEQGDSAMYLCASSLTGANYGYTFGSGTRLTVV.

The chain recombines TRBV7-2 with TRBJ2-5; possibly TRBD2 for D (6 bases). Trimming took 0 bases from V and 6 from J, leaving 14 bases between them. The germline gives CDR1 SGHTA, CDR2 FQGNSA. This CDR3 is 15 amino acids long. The CDR3 DNA is TGTGCCAGCAGCTTAGCGCTAGGGCTAGCGCAGACCCAGTACTTC. Its protein product is CASSLALGLAQTQYF.

This clone was seen a single time. The CDR3 nucleotides read TGTGCCAGCAGCTTAACAGGTTTTAGCAATCAGCCCCAGCATTTT. Protein: CASSLTGFSNQPQHF. The chain links TRBV9 to TRBJ1-5; D may be TRBD1 (5 bases). Trimming took off 4 bases at V and 0 bases at J, with 11 bases between the two ends. From germline, CDR1 is SGDLS and CDR2 YYNGEE. The CDR3 is 15 residues long.

The genes are TRBV18 and TRBJ2-3, with D possibly being TRBD1 (6 bases). The V and J ends lost 0 bases and 3 bases respectively, with 13 bases between them. The CDR3 extends over 16 amino acids. From germline, CDR1 is KGHSH and CDR2 LQKENI. CDR3: CASSPPTGKGTDTQYF. In DNA, the CDR3 is TGTGCCAGCTCACCACCAACAGGGAAGGGTACAGATACGCAGTATTTT. The full variable domain, completed using reference TRBV18 and TRBJ2-3, is NAGVMQNPRHLVRRRGQEARLRCSPMKGHSHVYWYRQLPEEGLKFMVYLQKENIIDESGMPKERFSAEFPKEGPSILRIQQVVRGDSAAYFCASSPPTGKGTDTQYFGPGTRLTVL.

This chain connects TRBV2 to TRBJ2-3; 10 bases match TRBD2. This CDR3 contains 15 residues. The germline gives CDR1 SNHLY, CDR2 FYNNEI. Losses at the gene ends were 5 bases for V and 2 bases for J; bases not matched to a gene: 4. Here the CDR3 reads CASSPLAGATDTQYF. Written as DNA, the CDR3 is TGTGCCAGCAGTCCGCTAGCGGGGGCCACAGATACGCAGTATTTT.

This chain uses TRBV5-6 with TRBJ1-2; 8 bases are a match to TRBD1. The CDR3 extends over 15 amino acids. V shed 1 base, J shed 3 bases, and the junction held 5 bases outside the gene matches. CDR1 SGHDT and CDR2 YYEEEE come from the germline V gene. The CDR3 sequence: CASSLYVTGDYGYTF. The CDR3 DNA reads TGTGCCAGCAGCTTGTACGTGACAGGGGACTATGGCTACACCTTC.

This chain links TRBV2 with TRBJ1-2; TRBD1 is a possible D gene (6 bases). Trimming stripped 1 base from V and 4 bases from J, with 13 bases between. Germline assignment: CDR1 SNHLY and CDR2 FYNNEI. The CDR3 has 15 residues. The CDR3 is CASSEGSGDRYGYTF. The CDR3 bases are TGTGCCAGCAGTGAAGGGTCAGGGGATCGCTATGGCTACACCTTC.

The count of this clone is one. The chain combines TRBV7-9 with TRBJ2-1, with 7 positions matching TRBD2. V was clipped by 5 bases and J by 4 bases; unmatched bases: 8. CDR3 size: 15 residues. Looked up from germline, CDR1 is SEHNR and CDR2 is FQNEAQ (reference sequence). The CDR3 nucleotides read TGTGCCAGCAGCGGCGCGGTCGGGGGGTACAATGAGCAGTTCTTC. Amino acid sequence: CASSGAVGGYNEQFF.

V is TRBV27 and J is TRBJ1-2, with D perhaps matching TRBD1 (5 bases). The CDR3 loop spans 14 amino acids. Trimming took 5 bases from V and 8 from J, leaving 18 bases between them. Germline assignment: CDR1 MNHEY and CDR2 SMNVEV (reference sequence). CDR3 sequence reads: CASSRDSFSIGYTF. Written as DNA, the CDR3 is TGTGCCAGCAGTCGTGACAGTTTCTCTATAGGCTACACCTTC.

The V and J genes are TRBV2 and TRBJ1-1; 7 bases match TRBD1. Losses at the gene ends were 5 bases for V and 7 bases for J; bases not matched to a gene: 4. From germline, CDR1 is SNHLY and CDR2 FYNNEI. The CDR3 loop spans 12 amino acids. The CDR3 reads CASSTGASEAFF. The CDR3 DNA reads TGTGCCAGCAGTACAGGGGCAAGTGAAGCTTTCTTT.

This clone was detected a few times. This chain joins TRBV9 and TRBJ1-1, with D perhaps matching TRBD1 (6 bases). The V end lost 7 bases, the J end lost 5 bases, and 21 bases lay between the germline ends. Germline CDR1 and CDR2: SGDLS and YYNGEE. This CDR3 region has 15 residues. The CDR3: CASGSQVGAGTEAFF. CDR3 coding DNA: TGTGCCAGCGGTAGCCAGGTGGGGGCCGGGACTGAAGCTTTCTTT.

The CDR3 here is CATSDAAGGLDSPLHF. The CDR3 DNA sequence: TGTGCCACCAGTGACGCCGCGGGGGGTCTGGATTCACCCCTCCACTTT. V and J are TRBV24-1 and TRBJ1-6; TRBD1 is a possible D gene (5 bases). The CDR3 totals 16 residues. Germline CDR1 reads KGHDR; CDR2 reads SFDVKD. V was shortened by 4 bases and J by 8 bases, with 17 bases between the two germline ends.

The rearrangement links TRBV7-2 to TRBJ2-7; tentative D call: TRBD1 (7 bases). This CDR3 contains 13 residues. CDR1 is SGHTA, CDR2 FQGNSA, per germline. V gave up 11 bases and J gave up 4 bases, with 18 bases separating them. The CDR3 spells CAEADQGGYEQYF. As DNA, the CDR3 is TGTGCCGAAGCCGACCAGGGGGGATACGAGCAGTACTTC.

The chain uses TRBV18 and TRBJ2-2; 8 nucleotides align to TRBD1. The germline V gene encodes CDR1 KGHSH and CDR2 LQKENI. Trimming removed 2 bases from V and 4 bases from J; junction bases left unmatched: 9. The CDR3 loop spans 17 amino acids. DNA for the CDR3: TGTGCCAGCTCACCAAATCCAGGGGGCAGGAGCACCGGGGAGCTGTTTTTT. Protein product: CASSPNPGGRSTGELFF.